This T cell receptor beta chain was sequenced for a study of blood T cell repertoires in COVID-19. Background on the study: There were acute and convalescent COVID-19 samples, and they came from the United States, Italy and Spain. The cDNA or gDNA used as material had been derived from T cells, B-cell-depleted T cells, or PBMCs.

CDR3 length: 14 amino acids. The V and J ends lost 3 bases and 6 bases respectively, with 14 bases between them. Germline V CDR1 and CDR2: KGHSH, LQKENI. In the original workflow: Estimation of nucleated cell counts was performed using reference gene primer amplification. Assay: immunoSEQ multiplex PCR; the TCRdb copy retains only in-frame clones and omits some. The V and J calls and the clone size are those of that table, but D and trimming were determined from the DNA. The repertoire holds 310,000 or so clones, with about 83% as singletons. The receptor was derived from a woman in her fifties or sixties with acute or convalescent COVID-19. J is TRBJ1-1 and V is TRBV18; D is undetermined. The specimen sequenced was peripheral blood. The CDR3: CASSPTREVAEAFF. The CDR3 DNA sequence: TGTGCCAGCTCACCCACGAGGGAGGTTGCTGAAGCTTTCTTT.